These 10 T cell receptor beta chains were sequenced from one sample in a study of T cell repertoires in cytomegalovirus infection. Antigens for these TCRs are unknown. TCRdb re-called the reads with MiXCR, one entry per CDR3 protein. The data show 650,000 to 900,000 distinct CDR3 sequences, around 29% seen once. This specimen consisted of cultured CD8+ T cells from PBMCs, obtained from culture after CMV antigen stimulation. Receptors were obtained from a human donor in good health (CMV status not recorded). Some clones in this sample may be carry-over from other donors' samples.

The sample holds one count of this clonotype. The V gene is TRBV6-8, the J gene TRBJ1-2; no clear D. Germline loops: CDR1 MNHGY, CDR2 SAAAGT. V lost 4 bases and J 4 bases, leaving 13 bases between the germline ends. The CDR3 sequence is 14 residues long. Written as DNA, the CDR3 is TGTGCCAGCAGTTCTCCCACTTCGTTCTATGGCTACACCTTC. Its protein product is CASSSPTSFYGYTF.

The chain carries TRBV19 and TRBJ2-1; TRBD1 agrees at 8 bases. Germline V gene sequence: CDR1 LNHDA, CDR2 SQIVND (reference sequence). Germline trimming cut 10 bases from V and 6 bases from J; bases unmatched to any gene: 2. This CDR3 comprises 11 residues. CDR3: CATDRGNEQFF. CDR3 in DNA: TGTGCCACCGACAGGGGCAATGAGCAGTTCTTC.

The V and J genes are TRBV2 and TRBJ2-1, with unresolved D. The CDR3 contains 15 residues. The V end lost 0 bases, the J end lost 0 bases, and 6 bases lay between the germline ends. The germline CDR1 and CDR2 sequences are SNHLY and FYNNEI. CDR3 in amino acids: CASSEADSSYNEQFF. In nucleotides, the CDR3 is TGTGCCAGCAGTGAAGCGGATAGCTCCTACAATGAGCAGTTCTTC.

This clonotype has only a few counts. The CDR3 loop reads CASSPRLAGAFETQYF. The CDR3 nucleotides read TGCGCCAGCAGCCCACGACTAGCGGGGGCGTTCGAGACCCAGTACTTC. V is TRBV4-1 and J is TRBJ2-5; 12 bases align to TRBD2. This CDR3 spans 16 amino acids. Trimming took 4 bases from V and 5 from J; bases not matched to a gene: 8. Germline V CDR1 and CDR2: MGHRA, YSYEKL.

The chain joins TRBV2 to TRBJ2-3; D possibly corresponds to TRBD2 (7 bases). Germline V gene lookup returns CDR1 SNHLY and CDR2 FYNNEI. The CDR3 sequence is 15 residues long. V lost 7 bases to trimming and J lost 0 bases, with 14 bases between them. CDR3 protein: CASTSGTNSTDTQYF. Written as DNA, the CDR3 is TGTGCCAGCACGAGCGGGACAAATAGCACAGATACGCAGTATTTT.

This clonotype has just a few counts. V is TRBV25-1 and J is TRBJ2-5; tentatively, D is TRBD1 or TRBD2 (5 bases each). CDR1 and CDR2 from the germline V gene are MGHDK and SYGVNS. V was shortened by 2 bases and J by 2 bases, with 12 bases between the two germline ends. The length of the CDR3 is 15 residues. This CDR3 reads CASSEPRGSQETQYF. The CDR3 bases are TGTGCCAGCAGTGAACCGAGGGGCAGTCAAGAGACCCAGTACTTC.

This clonotype was counted a few times. The genes are TRBV9 and TRBJ1-2; TRBD1 aligns across 11 bases. Germline V gene lookup returns CDR1 SGDLS and CDR2 YYNGEE. V shed 4 bases and J 10 bases; nucleotides not matched to a gene: 6. The CDR3 length is 13 residues. The CDR3 protein is CASSPGTGGFYTF. CDR3 nucleotide sequence: TGTGCCAGCAGCCCAGGGACAGGGGGGTTCTACACCTTC.

The chain links TRBV7-4 to TRBJ1-2, with D possibly TRBD1 on 5 matching bases. Germline lookup yields CDR1 SGHVT and CDR2 SQSDAQ. The CDR3 contains 15 residues. V was pared by 8 bases and J by 4 bases, with 20 bases between. CDR3 amino acids: CASPDQGLEGYGYTF. The CDR3 region has the DNA TGTGCCAGCCCCGACCAGGGCCTGGAGGGCTATGGCTACACCTTC.

V usage is TRBV27 and J usage is TRBJ1-2; 7 positions match TRBD1. V lost 0 bases, J lost 1 base, and 11 bases stayed unmatched. The CDR3 is 18 residues long. In germline, CDR1 is MNHEY, CDR2 SMNVEV (reference sequence). The CDR3 DNA follows: TGTGCCAGCAGTTTATCCTATGGGGACAGATCCTTTAACTATGGCTACACCTTC. It translates to CASSLSYGDRSFNYGYTF.

There are a few counts of this clonotype. The V gene is TRBV18, the J gene TRBJ2-1; the match to TRBD1 covers 7 bases. The V gene's germline CDR1 is KGHSH and CDR2 LQKENI. V lost 5 bases, J lost 5 bases, and 12 bases stayed unmatched. The CDR3 totals 16 residues. CDR3 DNA sequence: TGTGCCAGCTCATCCCTAGGTGGACAGGAGGACAATGAGCAGTTCTTC. Protein sequence: CASSSLGGQEDNEQFF.